This TCR beta chain was profiled in a study of T cell responses to AZD1222 COVID-19 vaccine. Study outcomes and limitations: Nearly half of spike-specific TCRs reportedly target unmutated variant regions. Dominant CD4 TCR responses targeted spike regions 160-218 and 743-854. Spike-specific TCR breadth and depth grew following two AZD1222 doses.

The V gene's germline CDR1 is SGDLS and CDR2 YYNGEE. V shed 4 bases and J 4 bases; nucleotides not matched to a gene: 4. This CDR3 has 15 amino acids. With regard to this clone: Its antigen is currently unknown.

The assay was immunoSEQ multiplex PCR, and TCRdb's table has in-frame clones only and misses some. The data hold roughly 110,000 clones, with roughly four fifths observed a single time. The rearrangement links TRBV9 to TRBJ2-1, with 11 positions matching TRBD2. The receptor was isolated from an adult in good health. The specimen was peripheral blood, collected on day 0 of AZD1222 vaccination. The DNA of the CDR3 is TGTGCCAGCAGCATGGGACTAGCGGAATACAATGAGCAGTTCTTC. This translates into CASSMGLAEYNEQFF. Complete variable domain (other parts from reference TRBV9 and TRBJ2-1): DSGVTQTPKHLITATGQRVTLRCSPRSGDLSVYWYQQSLDQGLQFLIQYYNGEERAKGNILERFSAQQFPDLHSELNLSSLELGDSALYFCASSMGLAEYNEQFFGPGTRLTVL.